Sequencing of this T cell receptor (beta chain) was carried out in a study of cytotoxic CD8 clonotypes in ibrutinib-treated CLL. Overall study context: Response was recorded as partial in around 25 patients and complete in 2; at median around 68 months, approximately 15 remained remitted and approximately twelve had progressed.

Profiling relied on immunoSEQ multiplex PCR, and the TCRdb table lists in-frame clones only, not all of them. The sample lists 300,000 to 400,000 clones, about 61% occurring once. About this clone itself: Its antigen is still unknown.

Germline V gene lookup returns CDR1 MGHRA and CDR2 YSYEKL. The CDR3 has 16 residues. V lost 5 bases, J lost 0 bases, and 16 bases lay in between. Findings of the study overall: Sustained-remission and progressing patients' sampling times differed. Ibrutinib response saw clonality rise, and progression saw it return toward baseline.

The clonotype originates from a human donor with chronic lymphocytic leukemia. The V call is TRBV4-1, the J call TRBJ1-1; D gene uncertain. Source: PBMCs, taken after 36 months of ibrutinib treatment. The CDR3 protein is CASSAKAGILNTEAFF. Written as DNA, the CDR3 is TGCGCCAGCAGCGCGAAAGCGGGGATACTGAACACTGAAGCTTTCTTT.